One and the same sample provided the 21 T cell receptor beta chains below, sequenced in a study of blood T cell repertoires in COVID-19. The repertoire was sequenced with immunoSEQ multiplex PCR; TCRdb's copy has only in-frame clones and lacks some. This table holds 360,000 or so clones, roughly four fifths found once. The sample taken for sequencing was PBMCs or T cells enriched from blood (not recorded which). These receptors all stem from a woman aged 50 to 60 who had recovered from COVID-19.

The chain joins TRBV4-2 to TRBJ2-5; possible D gene TRBD1, 7 bases. Trimming removed 1 base at V and 0 bases at J, with 18 bases between. The CDR3 has 18 amino acids. Germline V gives CDR1 LGHNA, CDR2 YNFKEQ. The CDR3 reads CASSQGRAGGPYQETQYF. The CDR3 region has the DNA TGTGCCAGCAGCCAAGGCCGGGCAGGGGGGCCGTACCAAGAGACCCAGTACTTC.

This clone was found a few times. This sequence joins TRBV28 and TRBJ1-2; D is ambiguous. Per germline, CDR1 MDHEN and CDR2 SYDVKM. This CDR3 contains 15 residues. V lost 5 bases to trimming and J lost 0 bases, with 13 bases between them. The DNA for the CDR3 is TGTGCCAGCAGTGACCAGGTATCGCCTAACTATGGCTACACCTTC. The encoded protein is CASSDQVSPNYGYTF.

This sequence joins TRBV6-1 and TRBJ1-5; 8 bases match TRBD1. J gave up 2 bases and V 1 base, and 10 bases lay outside the gene matches. From germline, CDR1 is MNHNS and CDR2 SASEGT. The CDR3 contains 18 residues. CDR3 coding DNA: TGTGCCAGCAGTGAAGGGTGGGCAGGGGGCTTTGGCAATCAGCCCCAGCATTTT. It translates to CASSEGWAGGFGNQPQHF.

The V call is TRBV7-2, the J call TRBJ2-3, with 11 bases aligning to TRBD2. The CDR3 covers 16 residues. V dropped 5 bases and J dropped 2; count of bases not matched to a gene: 6. CDR1 and CDR2 (germline): SGHTA, FQGNSA. The CDR3 loop is CASSPQGLADTDTQYF. As DNA, the CDR3 is TGTGCCAGCAGCCCCCAGGGACTAGCGGACACAGATACGCAGTATTTT.

The rearrangement joins TRBV7-2 to TRBJ2-1; D possibly corresponds to TRBD2 (5 bases). The V gene's germline CDR1 is SGHTA and CDR2 FQGNSA. The CDR3 is 16 amino acids. Trimming took 5 bases from V and 0 from J, leaving 14 bases between them. This CDR3 is CASSPSAVSSYNEQFF. The CDR3 bases are TGTGCCAGCAGCCCTTCAGCGGTTAGCTCCTACAATGAGCAGTTCTTC.

The chain uses TRBV5-6 and TRBJ2-1, with D tentatively TRBD2 (6 bases). This CDR3 comprises 14 residues. V was trimmed by 1 base and J by 7 bases, leaving 12 bases between them. In germline, CDR1 is SGHDT, CDR2 YYEEEE. CDR3 in amino acids: CASSLSLATNEQFF. CDR3 DNA sequence: TGTGCCAGCAGCTTGTCTCTAGCGACGAATGAGCAGTTCTTC.

The chain employs TRBV18 and TRBJ1-3; 7 bases are shared with TRBD1. Looked up from germline, CDR1 is KGHSH and CDR2 is LQKENI. The CDR3 contains 19 residues. V lost 3 bases, J lost 0 bases, and 14 bases stayed unmatched. The CDR3 DNA is TGTGCCAGCTCACCCCTGGGACAGTCTGCTCGGTACTCTGGAAACACCATATATTTT. It is translated as CASSPLGQSARYSGNTIYF. Drawing the rest from reference TRBV18 and TRBJ1-3, the complete variable domain is NAGVMQNPRHLVRRRGQEARLRCSPMKGHSHVYWYRQLPEEGLKFMVYLQKENIIDESGMPKERFSAEFPKEGPSILRIQQVVRGDSAAYFCASSPLGQSARYSGNTIYFGEGSWLTVV.

The chain is built from TRBV7-8 and TRBJ2-1; 9 positions match TRBD2. CDR1 is SGHVS and CDR2 is FQNEAQ in the germline V gene. The V and J ends lost 2 bases and 13 bases, in that order; junction bases with no gene match: 12. The CDR3 totals 15 residues. CDR3 region: CASSLNSQRGVPQFF. CDR3 sequence (DNA): TGTGCCAGCAGCTTAAATTCCCAGCGGGGGGTCCCCCAGTTCTTC.

The chain carries TRBV29-1 and TRBJ2-5, with 7 bases aligning to TRBD2. This CDR3 is 13 amino acids long. V lost 7 bases and J lost 5; bases outside the gene matches: 10. Germline assignment: CDR1 SQVTM and CDR2 ANQGSEA. DNA of the CDR3: TGCAGCGATGGGACTCTCGGGGGGGAGACCCAGTACTTC. Translation gives CSDGTLGGETQYF. The complete variable domain, with remaining parts taken from reference TRBV29-1 and TRBJ2-5, reads SAVISQKPSRDICQRGTSLTIQCQVDSQVTMMFWYRQQPGQSLTLIATANQGSEATYESGFVIDKFPISRPNLTFSTLTVSNMSPEDSSIYLCSDGTLGGETQYFGPGTRLLVL.

The gene calls are TRBV19 and TRBJ1-2, with 9 nucleotides matching TRBD1. The CDR3 consists of 14 residues. Germline trimming cut 5 bases from V and 6 bases from J; bases unmatched to any gene: 7. Germline loops: CDR1 LNHDA, CDR2 SQIVND (reference sequence). DNA of the CDR3: TGTGCCAGTAGTCCAACAGGGGGCAGTGATGGCTACACCTTC. Amino acids: CASSPTGGSDGYTF.

V and J are TRBV11-3 and TRBJ2-2, with 10 nucleotides matching TRBD2. This CDR3 comprises 17 residues. The germline CDR1 and CDR2 sequences are SGHNT and YENEEA. The V and J ends lost 4 bases and 0 bases, in that order; junction bases with no gene match: 5. For the CDR3, the DNA is TGTGCCAGCAGCTCCCGACTAGCGGGCGCGAACACCGGGGAGCTGTTTTTT. It is translated as CASSSRLAGANTGELFF.

J is TRBJ1-2 and V is TRBV5-4, with 8 bases fitting TRBD1. This CDR3 spans 15 amino acids. The V gene's germline CDR1 is SGHNT and CDR2 YYREEE (reference sequence). The V and J ends lost 3 bases and 3 bases, in that order; junction bases with no gene match: 7. CDR3 coding DNA: TGTGCCAGCAGCTCTCGACAGGGGATCTACTATGGCTACACCTTC. It is translated as CASSSRQGIYYGYTF.

The genes are TRBV4-1 and TRBJ2-1; D is ambiguous. CDR1 is MGHRA, CDR2 YSYEKL, per germline. The ends were cut back, 0 bases at V and 9 bases at J, with 9 bases in the middle. This CDR3 has 13 residues. In DNA form, the CDR3 reads TGCGCCAGCAGCCAAGAATTAGTGAGTGAGCAGTTCTTC. It translates to CASSQELVSEQFF.

This rearrangement joins TRBV15 to TRBJ1-3; a possible D gene is TRBD1 (6 bases). V lost 0 bases and J 0 bases, leaving 9 bases between the germline ends. This CDR3 is 16 amino acids long. Germline CDR1 and CDR2: LNHNV and YYDKDF (reference sequence). The DNA of the CDR3 is TGTGCCACCAGCAGAGAAAGACAGGTCTCTGGAAACACCATATATTTT. Its translation is CATSRERQVSGNTIYF. Variable domain in full (rest from reference TRBV15 and TRBJ1-3): DAMVIQNPRYQVTQFGKPVTLSCSQTLNHNVMYWYQQKSSQAPKLLFHYYDKDFNNEADTPDNFQSRRPNTSFCFLDIRSPGLGDTAMYLCATSRERQVSGNTIYFGEGSWLTVV.

V is TRBV2 and J is TRBJ2-4, with 7 bases aligning to TRBD1. CDR1 is SNHLY and CDR2 is FYNNEI in the germline V gene. The CDR3 length is 12 residues. J lost 3 bases, V lost 9 bases, and 2 bases had no gene match. CDR3 residues: CARGTVKNIQYF. CDR3 in DNA: TGTGCCAGGGGGACAGTCAAAAACATTCAGTACTTC.

The V and J genes are TRBV28 and TRBJ2-2; D might be TRBD1 (5 bases). Trimming stripped 5 bases from V and 1 base from J, with 8 bases between. There are 14 residues in the CDR3. The V gene's germline CDR1 is MDHEN and CDR2 SYDVKM. Written as DNA, the CDR3 is TGTGCCAGCAGTATAGGACAGAACACCGGGGAGCTGTTTTTT. As protein: CASSIGQNTGELFF.

About this clone itself: Other nucleotide sequences from this sample produce the same CDR3. The gene calls are TRBV6-5 and TRBJ1-6, with 8 nucleotides matching TRBD1. The germline gives CDR1 MNHEY, CDR2 SVGAGI. Germline trimming cut 0 bases from V and 7 bases from J; bases unmatched to any gene: 2. The CDR3 loop spans 15 amino acids. CDR3 residues: CASSYSRTGNSPLHF. CDR3 nucleotide sequence: TGTGCCAGCAGTTACTCTAGGACAGGGAATTCACCCCTCCACTTT.

The J gene is TRBJ2-7, the V gene TRBV2; 7 nucleotides align to TRBD1. CDR1 and CDR2 from the germline V gene are SNHLY and FYNNEI. With 6 bases clipped from V and 3 bases from J, the junction kept 8 bases outside the gene matches. The CDR3 runs 14 residues. This CDR3 is CASRAQGVLYEQYF. CDR3 sequence (DNA): TGTGCCAGCAGAGCGCAGGGGGTTCTCTACGAGCAGTACTTC.

This clone was seen once. The V call is TRBV6-5, the J call TRBJ2-7; 8 bases are a match to TRBD1. V lost 4 bases and J lost 3; bases outside the gene matches: 5. Per the germline V gene, CDR1 is MNHEY and CDR2 is SVGAGI. The CDR3 has 14 amino acids. The CDR3 DNA reads TGTGCCAGCAGTTTCGGACAGGGAGGCTACGAGCAGTACTTC. Translated, it gives CASSFGQGGYEQYF.

The J gene is TRBJ2-2, the V gene TRBV7-2, with D possibly being TRBD2 (6 bases). Germline V CDR1 and CDR2: SGHTA, FQGNSA. The CDR3 has 16 amino acids. The ends were cut back, 5 bases at V and 8 bases at J, with 21 bases in the middle. CDR3 loop: CASSQVVPGVGGELFF. CDR3 sequence (DNA): TGTGCCAGCAGCCAAGTGGTTCCGGGGGTTGGTGGGGAGCTGTTTTTT.

The genes are TRBV30 and TRBJ1-3; D might be TRBD1 (6 bases). In germline, CDR1 is GTSNPN, CDR2 SVGIG (reference sequence). This CDR3 comprises 15 residues. V dropped 0 bases and J dropped 4 bases, with 13 bases sitting between them. Written as DNA, the CDR3 is TGTGCCTGGAGTGTAGCGGCAGGGGAAGGAAACACCATATATTTT. It translates to CAWSVAAGEGNTIYF.